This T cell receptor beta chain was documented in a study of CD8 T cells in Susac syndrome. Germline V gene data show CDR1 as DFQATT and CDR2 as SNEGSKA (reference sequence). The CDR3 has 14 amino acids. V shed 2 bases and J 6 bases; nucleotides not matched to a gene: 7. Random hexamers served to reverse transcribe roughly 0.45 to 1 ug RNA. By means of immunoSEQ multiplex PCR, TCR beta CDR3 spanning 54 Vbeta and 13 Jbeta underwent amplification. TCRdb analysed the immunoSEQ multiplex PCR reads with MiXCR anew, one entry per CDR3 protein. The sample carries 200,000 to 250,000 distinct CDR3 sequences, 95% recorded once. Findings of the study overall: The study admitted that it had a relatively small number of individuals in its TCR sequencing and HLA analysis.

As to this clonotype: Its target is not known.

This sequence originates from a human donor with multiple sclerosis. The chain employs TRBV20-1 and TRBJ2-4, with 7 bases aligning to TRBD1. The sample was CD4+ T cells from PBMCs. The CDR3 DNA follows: TGCAGTGCTAGACATCCGTCAGGGGGAAACATTCAGTACTTC. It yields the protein CSARHPSGGNIQYF.